This T cell receptor (beta chain) was sequenced during a study of cytomegalovirus exposure and HLA in healthy donors. PCR involved 60 Vbeta and 13 Jbeta primers. The table came from immunoSEQ multiplex PCR; TCRdb's copy has only in-frame clones and leaves some out. The profile shows over 150,000 clones, 82% of them singletons. Trimming pared 2 bases from V and 4 bases from J, leaving 8 bases between. Germline values: CDR1 SGHNT, CDR2 YYREEE (reference sequence). This CDR3 has 13 residues. The sequence came from a man aged 50 to 60 in good health and CMV-seropositive. The sequenced sample was PBMCs. J is TRBJ2-3 and V is TRBV5-4, with D maybe TRBD2 (5 bases). The CDR3 DNA reads TGTGCCAGCAGCTTAGTGGGAGCAGATACGCAGTATTTT. This gives the protein CASSLVGADTQYF.